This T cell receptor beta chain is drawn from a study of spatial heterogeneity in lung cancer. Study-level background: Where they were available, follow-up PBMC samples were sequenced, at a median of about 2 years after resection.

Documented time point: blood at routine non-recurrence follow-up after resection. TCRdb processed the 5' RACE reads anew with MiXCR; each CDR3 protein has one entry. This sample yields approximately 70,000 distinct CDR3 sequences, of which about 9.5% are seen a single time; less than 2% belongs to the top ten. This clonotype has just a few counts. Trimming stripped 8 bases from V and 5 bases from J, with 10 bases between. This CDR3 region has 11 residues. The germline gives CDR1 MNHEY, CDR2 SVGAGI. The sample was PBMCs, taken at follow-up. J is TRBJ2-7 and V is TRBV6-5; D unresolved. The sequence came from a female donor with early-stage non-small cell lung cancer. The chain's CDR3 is CASRYQDEQYF. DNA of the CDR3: TGTGCCAGCCGATACCAGGACGAGCAGTACTTC.